This is a list of T cell receptor beta chains from one sample in a study of blood T cell repertoires in COVID-19. Measured with immunoSEQ multiplex PCR; TCRdb has only the in-frame clones, and not every one. The sample includes roughly 67,000 clones, 60% to 85% seen only once; the top ten take around 25%. Sequencing was carried out using peripheral blood. The receptors shown here come from a human donor in a cohort sampled during active COVID-19. Both conserved end residues are part of each CDR3. Each record gives: J gene, V gene, D gene, clone size, CDR3 DNA, CDR3 protein. D genes are given only for firm matches. Not every row has a clone size; where given, it reads once, few, many or a size class.

j_call: TRBJ1-4
v_call: TRBV28
d_call: TRBD1
clone_size: NA
cdr3_nt: TGTGCCAGCAGGGGACAGGGTGGAGGTGAAAAACTGTTTTTT
cdr3_aa: CASRGQGGGEKLFF

j_call: TRBJ2-7
v_call: TRBV18
d_call: TRBD2
clone_size: once
cdr3_nt: TGTGCCAGCTCCCCCGGACTAGCGGGGGCCTACGAGCAGTACTTC
cdr3_aa: CASSPGLAGAYEQYF

j_call: TRBJ2-7
v_call: TRBV28
d_call: TRBD1
clone_size: NA
cdr3_nt: TGTGCCAGCAGCAGCCTCCGGGACAGAATGTACGAGCAGTACTTC
cdr3_aa: CASSSLRDRMYEQYF

j_call: TRBJ2-7
v_call: TRBV5-1
d_call: TRBD1
clone_size: NA
cdr3_nt: TGCGCCAGCTCCTCAACACAGGGGGCATCCTACGAGCAGTACTTC
cdr3_aa: CASSSTQGASYEQYF

j_call: TRBJ1-1
v_call: TRBV3-1/TRBV3-2
d_call: NA
clone_size: NA
cdr3_nt: TGTGCCAGCAGCCATACAGGGAGCACTGAAGCTTTCTTT
cdr3_aa: CASSHTGSTEAFF

j_call: TRBJ2-3
v_call: TRBV4-3
d_call: TRBD2
clone_size: NA
cdr3_nt: TGCGCCAGCAGCCAAGATTCCCTAGCGGAGGGGGATACGCAGTATTTT
cdr3_aa: CASSQDSLAEGDTQYF

j_call: TRBJ2-7
v_call: TRBV7-2
d_call: TRBD2
clone_size: NA
cdr3_nt: TGTGCCAGCAGCCCAGGCGGGAGCCCAGCCTACGAGCAGTACTTC
cdr3_aa: CASSPGGSPAYEQYF

j_call: TRBJ1-4
v_call: TRBV7-9
d_call: NA
clone_size: once
cdr3_nt: TGTGCCAGCAGCTTAGCGTACAAAGGGAGGGAAAAACTGTTTTTT
cdr3_aa: CASSLAYKGREKLFF

j_call: TRBJ1-2
v_call: TRBV5-1
d_call: TRBD1
clone_size: NA
cdr3_nt: TGCGCCAGCAGGCCGGAGACAGGGGATTACTATGGCTACACCTTC
cdr3_aa: CASRPETGDYYGYTF

j_call: TRBJ2-5
v_call: TRBV5-6
d_call: NA
clone_size: NA
cdr3_nt: TGTGCCAGCAGCTTGGATGCGGGATCCCAAGAGACCCAGTACTTC
cdr3_aa: CASSLDAGSQETQYF

j_call: TRBJ2-3
v_call: TRBV5-1
d_call: NA
clone_size: NA
cdr3_nt: TGCGCCAGCAGCTTGTCCGGGAATACAGATACGCAGTATTTT
cdr3_aa: CASSLSGNTDTQYF

j_call: TRBJ2-7
v_call: TRBV27
d_call: NA
clone_size: NA
cdr3_nt: TGTGCCAGCAGTTTATCGGGAGGCAGCAGCTACGAGCAGTACTTC
cdr3_aa: CASSLSGGSSYEQYF

j_call: TRBJ1-3
v_call: TRBV3-1/TRBV3-2
d_call: NA
clone_size: NA
cdr3_nt: TGTGCCAGCAGCCAAGTTTTCGGTAAAACCAACACCATATATTTT
cdr3_aa: CASSQVFGKTNTIYF

j_call: TRBJ2-1
v_call: TRBV7-6
d_call: TRBD2
clone_size: NA
cdr3_nt: TGTGCCAGCAGCTTAGGTGTTAGCGGGGGGGCGAGTGAGCAGTTCTTC
cdr3_aa: CASSLGVSGGASEQFF

j_call: TRBJ2-7
v_call: TRBV2
d_call: NA
clone_size: NA
cdr3_nt: TGTGCCAGCAGACCGACAGGCTCCTACGAGCAGTACTTC
cdr3_aa: CASRPTGSYEQYF

j_call: TRBJ1-2
v_call: TRBV30
d_call: NA
clone_size: NA
cdr3_nt: TGTGCCTGGAAAGGACAGAACTATGGCTACACCTTC
cdr3_aa: CAWKGQNYGYTF

j_call: TRBJ2-5
v_call: TRBV4-1
d_call: NA
clone_size: NA
cdr3_nt: TGCGCCAGCAGCCAAGAGTTTGGTGTGCGGGAGACCCAGTACTTC
cdr3_aa: CASSQEFGVRETQYF

j_call: TRBJ2-3
v_call: TRBV29-1
d_call: TRBD2
clone_size: NA
cdr3_nt: TGCAGCGTTGAACCCGGACTAGCGACAAAGGGGGGAACAGATACGCAGTATTTT
cdr3_aa: CSVEPGLATKGGTDTQYF

j_call: TRBJ2-6
v_call: TRBV10-3
d_call: TRBD2
clone_size: once
cdr3_nt: TGTGCCATCAGTAGCGGGGGGTTCTCTGGGGCCAACGTCCTGACTTTC
cdr3_aa: CAISSGGFSGANVLTF

j_call: TRBJ2-1
v_call: TRBV11-3
d_call: NA
clone_size: NA
cdr3_nt: TGTGCCAGCAGCTTTAACTCACAAGGGAGCCATGAGCAGTTCTTC
cdr3_aa: CASSFNSQGSHEQFF

j_call: TRBJ1-5
v_call: TRBV23-1
d_call: NA
clone_size: NA
cdr3_nt: TGCGCCAGCAGTCAACCTGAAAAGGGGAGCAATCAGCCCCAGCATTTT
cdr3_aa: CASSQPEKGSNQPQHF

j_call: TRBJ1-2
v_call: TRBV6-2/TRBV6-3
d_call: NA
clone_size: NA
cdr3_nt: TGTGCCAGCAGTTACCTCGGTGGCCAGGCAGATCACTATGGCTACACCTTC
cdr3_aa: CASSYLGGQADHYGYTF

j_call: TRBJ2-1
v_call: TRBV10-3
d_call: NA
clone_size: NA
cdr3_nt: TGTGCCGCCACTCCGGGGGTGGCTGGCAATGAGCAGTTCTTC
cdr3_aa: CAATPGVAGNEQFF

j_call: TRBJ2-7
v_call: TRBV3-1/TRBV3-2
d_call: TRBD2
clone_size: NA
cdr3_nt: TGTGCCAGCAGCCAACTAGCGGGGGCCGTCGAGCAGTACTTC
cdr3_aa: CASSQLAGAVEQYF

j_call: TRBJ1-2
v_call: TRBV28
d_call: TRBD1
clone_size: NA
cdr3_nt: TGTGCCAGCAGCCTCTGGGAGGACAGGGGAAGTGGCTACACCTTC
cdr3_aa: CASSLWEDRGSGYTF

j_call: TRBJ2-7
v_call: TRBV19
d_call: TRBD1
clone_size: NA
cdr3_nt: TGTGCCAGTAGTACCACAACCCCGGGACAGGGGATAAGCCCCTACGAGCAGTACTTC
cdr3_aa: CASSTTTPGQGISPYEQYF

j_call: TRBJ2-1
v_call: TRBV10-3
d_call: TRBD1
clone_size: NA
cdr3_nt: TGTGCCATCAGCTTCGACAGGGCCAATGAGCAGTTCTTC
cdr3_aa: CAISFDRANEQFF

j_call: TRBJ2-3
v_call: TRBV18
d_call: TRBD2
clone_size: NA
cdr3_nt: TGTGCCAGCTCACGAGGACTAGCGGGAGTAGATACGCAGTATTTT
cdr3_aa: CASSRGLAGVDTQYF

j_call: TRBJ2-1
v_call: TRBV6-1
d_call: TRBD1
clone_size: NA
cdr3_nt: TGTGCCAGCAGTGAGGGGGACAGTCGGAATGAGCAGTTCTTC
cdr3_aa: CASSEGDSRNEQFF

j_call: TRBJ2-7
v_call: TRBV7-2
d_call: NA
clone_size: NA
cdr3_nt: TGTGCCAGCAGCTTCGGCAGGGATAGTCGCGAGCAGTACTTC
cdr3_aa: CASSFGRDSREQYF

j_call: TRBJ2-7
v_call: TRBV19
d_call: NA
clone_size: few
cdr3_nt: TGTGCCAGTAGTACGGACAGGGAGGGCGAGCAGTACTTC
cdr3_aa: CASSTDREGEQYF

j_call: TRBJ2-2
v_call: TRBV6-2/TRBV6-3
d_call: NA
clone_size: NA
cdr3_nt: TGTGCCAGCAGTTACAAAGCGGGCAACACCGGGGAGCTGTTTTTT
cdr3_aa: CASSYKAGNTGELFF

j_call: TRBJ1-6
v_call: TRBV5-4
d_call: NA
clone_size: few
cdr3_nt: TGTGCCAGCAGCTTGCAGACTACTCTTAATTCACCCCTCCACTTT
cdr3_aa: CASSLQTTLNSPLHF

j_call: TRBJ2-2
v_call: TRBV19
d_call: TRBD2
clone_size: few
cdr3_nt: TGTGCCAGTAGTATGACTAGCAACACCGGGGAGCTGTTTTTT
cdr3_aa: CASSMTSNTGELFF

j_call: TRBJ1-4
v_call: TRBV6-1
d_call: NA
clone_size: NA
cdr3_nt: TGTGCCAGCAGTGAAGGAGCAGGGGACGAAAAACTGTTTTTT
cdr3_aa: CASSEGAGDEKLFF

j_call: TRBJ2-7
v_call: TRBV7-8
d_call: TRBD1
clone_size: NA
cdr3_nt: TGTGCCAGCAGCGTGTCAGGGGGCCACGAGCAGTACTTC
cdr3_aa: CASSVSGGHEQYF

j_call: TRBJ2-5
v_call: TRBV2
d_call: NA
clone_size: NA
cdr3_nt: TGTGCCAGCACTCATGACGCAGGGGCGATCCAAGAGACCCAGTACTTC
cdr3_aa: CASTHDAGAIQETQYF

j_call: TRBJ1-3
v_call: TRBV3-1/TRBV3-2
d_call: TRBD1
clone_size: NA
cdr3_nt: TGTGCCAGCAGCCGACGACAGGGGACTGGAAACACCATATATTTT
cdr3_aa: CASSRRQGTGNTIYF

j_call: TRBJ2-5
v_call: TRBV3-1/TRBV3-2
d_call: TRBD2
clone_size: NA
cdr3_nt: TGTGCCAGCAGCCCCCCCCCTCTAGCGGGGGGGCTTGAGACCCAGTACTTC
cdr3_aa: CASSPPPLAGGLETQYF

j_call: TRBJ1-4
v_call: TRBV6-5
d_call: NA
clone_size: NA
cdr3_nt: TGTGCCACGCACCTGGGGGGGGTAGGGGAAAAACTGTTTTTT
cdr3_aa: CATHLGGVGEKLFF

j_call: TRBJ1-2
v_call: TRBV9
d_call: NA
clone_size: NA
cdr3_nt: TGTGCCAGCAGCCCCGGGGGAGGGGTCGGCTATGGCTACACCTTC
cdr3_aa: CASSPGGGVGYGYTF

j_call: TRBJ2-7
v_call: TRBV21-1
d_call: NA
clone_size: NA
cdr3_nt: TGTGCCAGCAGCAAAGATGGGCGACGTAGGAAGGCTTTCGAGCAGTACTTC
cdr3_aa: CASSKDGRRRKAFEQYF